This T cell receptor beta chain was identified in a study of T cell responses to AZD1222 COVID-19 vaccine (dated by TCRdb to the early 2020s). In the study overall: AZD1222 recipients whose second dose came at about 4 weeks and those whose second dose came at about 12 weeks were combined into one group, since spike-specific TCR depth and breadth did not differ between the two schedules. TCR sequencing was performed for about 250 trial participants, of whom roughly 200 were given two doses of AZD1222 and around 25 were given two doses of MenACWY control vaccine. Trial participants were enrolled by age into subgroups of 18-55, 56-69 and 70-plus years, and about 150, 27 and 61 TCR-sequenced participants, respectively, were included in these subgroups.

General study outcomes and caveats: No day 14 peak-response samples were available, so repertoires were characterized only after the peak T cell response. Spike-specific TCR breadth and depth rose significantly after two AZD1222 doses compared with day 0 and with MenACWY recipients. Most participants were white British and females outnumbered males, and the authors suggested that clonal diversity may have been underestimated. In the small 56-69-year group, the increase in depth fell short of significance, most likely because of low power. Epitopes outside the regions mutated in the B.1.351 and B.1.1.7 variants were reportedly recognized by nearly half of the unique spike-specific TCRs. Vaccine-associated CD4 TCRs spanned the whole spike protein, with dominant responses in regions 160-218 and 743-854. Conclusions about previously exposed vaccinees are limited, since just 6 or 7 AZD1222 recipients were seropositive for SARS-CoV-2 at baseline.

This sample's time point label indicates: baseline before first vaccination. Vaccinee samples were obtained from the UK trials COV001 and COV002, which included a single-blind randomized controlled phase 2/3 trial of AZD1222 (ChAdOx1 nCoV-19) in healthy adults. For TCRbeta chain sequencing, PBMC samples were collected from trial participants at day 0 and at day 28 after the second dose. CDR1 SGHAT and CDR2 FQNNGV are derived from the germline V gene. The CDR3, cysteine through phenylalanine, is 13 amino acids long. Only the CDR3 portion is preserved as DNA: 39 bases, with reading frame beginning at the first base. The CDR3 regions of human TCRbeta chains were analyzed by immunosequencing. Regarding the original processing steps: Repertoire TCRs were checked for matches against a reference library of SARS-CoV-2-specific TCRs that had been generated using the MIRA antigen-specificity platform. Breadth was defined as the fraction of unique TCRs that were SARS-CoV-2-associated. Depth was defined as the fraction of total T cells that were SARS-CoV-2-associated. Using the MIRA data, every spike-specific TCR was mapped to the spike region that the TCR reacted to and assigned to either a CD4 or a CD8 class. Log10-transformed breadth and depth values were compared by one-way ANOVA with Sidak's multiple comparisons tests. TCRdb re-hosts the immuneACCESS table, in-frame sequences only. Its copies lack some clones; in the studies checked, an unresolved V gene accounts for under half of them, and the cause for the rest is not known. The DNA gave D and trimming, while V, J and clone size come from that table. The sample table holds about 120,000 clones, of which 75% to 90% were seen once. The ten largest clones capture about 3.1% of the sample.

In the case of this clone: Its antigen specificity is not known. One end of the junction is discordant with germline, which a read error may explain.

The receptor comes from an adult in good health. The V and J genes are TRBV11-2 and TRBJ2-7; too little of a D gene remains to name it. The material sequenced was peripheral blood, taken on day 0 of AZD1222 vaccination. CDR3 region: CASSFGLSDEQYF. The base sequence is TGTGCCAGCAGCTTCGGTCTCTCCGACGAGCAGTACTTC.